These 3 T cell receptor beta chains originate from one sample sequenced in a study of blood T cell repertoires in COVID-19. Repertoires were generated with immunoSEQ multiplex PCR, while TCRdb's copy carries only in-frame clones and drops some. The table includes about 240,000 clones, 80% to 90% detected once. The specimen was peripheral blood. These receptors came from a woman between 70 and 85 years old with acute or convalescent COVID-19.

This chain joins TRBV30 and TRBJ1-5; TRBD1 matches at 7 bases. CDR1 and CDR2 from the germline V gene are GTSNPN and SVGIG (reference sequence). J gave up 0 bases and V 4 bases, and 6 bases lay outside the gene matches. The CDR3 has 15 amino acids. CDR3 region: CAWNRRGNSNQPQHF. The CDR3 nucleotides are TGTGCCTGGAACCGCAGGGGGAATAGCAATCAGCCCCAGCATTTT.

Here the CDR3 DNA reads TGTGCCAGCAGTGTTTTGCCCCGGGACAGTACTTACAATGAGCAGTTCTTC. The encoded protein is CASSVLPRDSTYNEQFF. The chain joins TRBV2 to TRBJ2-1; 7 nucleotides match TRBD1. Trimming removed 4 bases from V and 4 bases from J; junction bases left unmatched: 13. CDR3 length: 17 amino acids. The germline V gene has CDR1 SNHLY and CDR2 FYNNEI.

This chain links TRBV6-2 or TRBV6-3 with TRBJ1-6, with TRBD1 matching 7 bases. The J segment lost 7 bases and the V segment lost 5 bases, leaving 5 bases of the junction unmatched. Germline-derived CDR1 and CDR2 are MNHEY and SVGEGT. This CDR3 is 14 amino acids long. In DNA form, the CDR3 reads TGTGCCAGCAGTCAAGGGACAGCGAATTCACCCCTCCACTTT. It yields the protein CASSQGTANSPLHF.